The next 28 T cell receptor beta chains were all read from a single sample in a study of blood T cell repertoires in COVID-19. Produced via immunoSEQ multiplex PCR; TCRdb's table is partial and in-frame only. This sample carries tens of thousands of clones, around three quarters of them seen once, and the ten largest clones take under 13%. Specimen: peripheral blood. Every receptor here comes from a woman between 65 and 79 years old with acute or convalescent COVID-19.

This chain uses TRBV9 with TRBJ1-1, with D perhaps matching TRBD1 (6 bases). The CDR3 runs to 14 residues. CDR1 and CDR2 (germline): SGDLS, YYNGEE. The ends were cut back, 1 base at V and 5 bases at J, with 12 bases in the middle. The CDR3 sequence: CASSVMGAGTEAFF. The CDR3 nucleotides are TGTGCCAGCAGCGTAATGGGGGCCGGTACTGAAGCTTTCTTT.

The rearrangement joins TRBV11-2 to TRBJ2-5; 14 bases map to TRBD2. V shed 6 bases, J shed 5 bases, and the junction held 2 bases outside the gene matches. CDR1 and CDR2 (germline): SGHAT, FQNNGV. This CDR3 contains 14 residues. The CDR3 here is CASRRLAGGETQYF. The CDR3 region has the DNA TGTGCCAGCAGGCGACTAGCGGGAGGGGAGACCCAGTACTTC.

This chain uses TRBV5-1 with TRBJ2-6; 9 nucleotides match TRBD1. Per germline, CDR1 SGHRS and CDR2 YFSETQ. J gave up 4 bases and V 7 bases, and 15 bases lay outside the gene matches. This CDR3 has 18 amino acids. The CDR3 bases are TGCGCCAGCGGATCCTGGAACAGGGGGCTTGGAGGGGCCAACGTCCTGACTTTC. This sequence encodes CASGSWNRGLGGANVLTF.

CDR3 in amino acids: CAWRQGFQGGQPQHF. CDR3 nucleotides: TGTGCCTGGAGGCAGGGATTTCAGGGGGGTCAGCCCCAGCATTTT. V gene TRBV30 combines with J gene TRBJ1-5; the match to TRBD1 covers 7 bases. Germline CDR1 GTSNPN, CDR2 SVGIG (reference sequence). V shed 3 bases, J shed 6 bases, and the junction held 11 bases outside the gene matches. The length of the CDR3 is 15 residues. The complete variable domain, with remaining parts taken from reference TRBV30 and TRBJ1-5, reads SQTIHQWPATLVQPVGSPLSLECTVEGTSNPNLYWYRQAAGRGLQLLFYSVGIGQISSEVPQNLSASRPQDRQFILSSKKLLLSDSGFYLCAWRQGFQGGQPQHFGDGTRLSIL.

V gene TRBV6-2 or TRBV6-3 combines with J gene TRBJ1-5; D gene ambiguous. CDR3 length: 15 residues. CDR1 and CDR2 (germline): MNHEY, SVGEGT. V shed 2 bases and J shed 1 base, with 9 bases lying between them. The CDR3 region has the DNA TGTGCCAGCAGTTACGAAAGCCTGAGCAATCAGCCCCAGCATTTT. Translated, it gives CASSYESLSNQPQHF.

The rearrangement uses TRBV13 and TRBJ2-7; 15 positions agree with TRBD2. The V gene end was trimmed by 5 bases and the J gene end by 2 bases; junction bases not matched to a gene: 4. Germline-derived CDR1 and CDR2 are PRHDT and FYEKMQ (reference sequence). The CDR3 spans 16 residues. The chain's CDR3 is CASSQGLAGGPYEQYF. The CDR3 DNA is TGTGCCAGCAGCCAGGGACTAGCGGGAGGCCCCTACGAGCAGTACTTC.

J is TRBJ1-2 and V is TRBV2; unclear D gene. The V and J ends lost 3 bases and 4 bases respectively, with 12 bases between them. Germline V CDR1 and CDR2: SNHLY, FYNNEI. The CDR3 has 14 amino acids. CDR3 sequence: CASSDATTRYGYTF. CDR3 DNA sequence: TGTGCCAGCAGTGACGCAACAACCCGCTATGGCTACACCTTC.

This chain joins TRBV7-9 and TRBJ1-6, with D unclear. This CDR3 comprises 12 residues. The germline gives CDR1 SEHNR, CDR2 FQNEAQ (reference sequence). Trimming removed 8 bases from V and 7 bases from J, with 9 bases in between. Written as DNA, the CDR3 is TGTGCCAGCGGCTCGAGGAATTCACCCCTCCACTTT. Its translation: CASGSRNSPLHF.

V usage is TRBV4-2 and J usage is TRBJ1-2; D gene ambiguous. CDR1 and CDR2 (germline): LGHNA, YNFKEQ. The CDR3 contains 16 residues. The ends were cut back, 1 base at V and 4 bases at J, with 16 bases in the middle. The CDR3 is CASSQGVGPTPYGYTF. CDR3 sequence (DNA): TGTGCCAGCAGCCAAGGGGTGGGCCCAACACCCTATGGCTACACCTTC.

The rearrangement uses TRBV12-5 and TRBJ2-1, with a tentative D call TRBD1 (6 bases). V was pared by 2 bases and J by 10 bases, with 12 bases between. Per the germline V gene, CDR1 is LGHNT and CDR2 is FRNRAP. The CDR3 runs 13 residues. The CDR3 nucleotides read TGTGCTAGTGGTTTGTCAGGGGTTAAGGAGCAGTTCTTC. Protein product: CASGLSGVKEQFF.

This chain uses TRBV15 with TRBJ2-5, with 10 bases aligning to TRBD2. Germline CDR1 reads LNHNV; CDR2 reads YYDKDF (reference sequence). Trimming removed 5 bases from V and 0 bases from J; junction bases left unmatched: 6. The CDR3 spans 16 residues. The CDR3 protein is CATSLGLAADQETQYF. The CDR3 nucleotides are TGTGCCACCAGCCTTGGACTAGCGGCAGACCAAGAGACCCAGTACTTC.

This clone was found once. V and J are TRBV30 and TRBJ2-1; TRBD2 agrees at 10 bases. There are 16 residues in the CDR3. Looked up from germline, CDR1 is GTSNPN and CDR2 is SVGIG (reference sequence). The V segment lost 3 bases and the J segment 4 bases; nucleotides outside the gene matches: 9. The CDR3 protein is CAWRGLGLAVYNEQFF. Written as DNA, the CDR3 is TGTGCCTGGAGGGGGCTCGGACTAGCGGTTTACAATGAGCAGTTCTTC.

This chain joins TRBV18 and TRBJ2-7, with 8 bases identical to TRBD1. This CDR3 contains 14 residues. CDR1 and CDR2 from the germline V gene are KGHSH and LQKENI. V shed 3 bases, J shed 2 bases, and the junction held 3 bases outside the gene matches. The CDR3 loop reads CASSPPGGTYEQYF. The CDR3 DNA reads TGTGCCAGCTCACCGCCAGGGGGCACCTACGAGCAGTACTTC.

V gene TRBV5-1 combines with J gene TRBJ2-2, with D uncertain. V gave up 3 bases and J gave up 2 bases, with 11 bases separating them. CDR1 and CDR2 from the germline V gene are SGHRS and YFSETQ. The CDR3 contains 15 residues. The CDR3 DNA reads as TGCGCCAGCAGCTATATTACAGCTAACACCGGGGAGCTGTTTTTT. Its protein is CASSYITANTGELFF.

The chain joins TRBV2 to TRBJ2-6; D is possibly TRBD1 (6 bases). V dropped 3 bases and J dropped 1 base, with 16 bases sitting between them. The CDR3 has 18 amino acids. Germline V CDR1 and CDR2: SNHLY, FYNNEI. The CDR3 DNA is TGTGCCAGCAGTGACCTCTTTACAGGGATTTCTGGGGCCAACGTCCTGACTTTC. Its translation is CASSDLFTGISGANVLTF. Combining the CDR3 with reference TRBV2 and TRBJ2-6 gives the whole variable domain EPEVTQTPSHQVTQMGQEVILRCVPISNHLYFYWYRQILGQKVEFLVSFYNNEISEKSEIFDDQFSVERPDGSNFTLKIRSTKLEDSAMYFCASSDLFTGISGANVLTFGAGSRLTVL.

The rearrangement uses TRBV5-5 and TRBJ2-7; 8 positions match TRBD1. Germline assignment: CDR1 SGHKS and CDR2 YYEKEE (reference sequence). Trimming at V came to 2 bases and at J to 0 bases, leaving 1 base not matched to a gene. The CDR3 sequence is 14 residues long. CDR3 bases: TGTGCCAGCAGCTTCGGACAGGGCTCCTACGAGCAGTACTTC. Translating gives CASSFGQGSYEQYF.

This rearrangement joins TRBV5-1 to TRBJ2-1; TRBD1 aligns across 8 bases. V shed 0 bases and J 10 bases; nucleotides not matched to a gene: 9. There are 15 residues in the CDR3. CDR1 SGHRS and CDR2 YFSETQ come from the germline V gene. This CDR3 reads CASSLAPDRAGEQFF. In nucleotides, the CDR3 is TGCGCCAGCAGCTTGGCCCCGGACAGGGCGGGAGAGCAGTTCTTC.

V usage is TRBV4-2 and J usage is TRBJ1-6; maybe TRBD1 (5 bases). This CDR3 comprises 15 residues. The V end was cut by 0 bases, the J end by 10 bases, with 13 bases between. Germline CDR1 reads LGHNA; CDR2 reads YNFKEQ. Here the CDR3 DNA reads TGTGCCAGCAGCCAAGATAGGACACCAGGGTCACCCCTCCACTTT. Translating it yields CASSQDRTPGSPLHF.

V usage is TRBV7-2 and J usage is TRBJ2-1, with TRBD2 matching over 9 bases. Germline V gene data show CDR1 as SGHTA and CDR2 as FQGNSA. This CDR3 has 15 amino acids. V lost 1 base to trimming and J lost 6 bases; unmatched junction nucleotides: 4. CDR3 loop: CASSLVGGRANEQFF. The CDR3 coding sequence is TGTGCCAGCAGCTTAGTCGGCGGGAGGGCCAATGAGCAGTTCTTC.

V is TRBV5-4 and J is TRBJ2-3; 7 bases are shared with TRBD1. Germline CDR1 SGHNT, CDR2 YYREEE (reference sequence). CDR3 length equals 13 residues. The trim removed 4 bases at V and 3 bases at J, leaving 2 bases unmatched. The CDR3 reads CASSLRGTDTQYF. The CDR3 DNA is TGTGCCAGCAGCCTCAGGGGGACAGATACGCAGTATTTT.

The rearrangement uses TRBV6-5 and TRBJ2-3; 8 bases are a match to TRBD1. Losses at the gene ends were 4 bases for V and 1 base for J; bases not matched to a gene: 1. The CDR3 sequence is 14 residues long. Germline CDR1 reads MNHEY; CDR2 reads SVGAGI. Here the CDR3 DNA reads TGTGCCAGCAGTTCGGACAGGGGCACAGATACGCAGTATTTT. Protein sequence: CASSSDRGTDTQYF.

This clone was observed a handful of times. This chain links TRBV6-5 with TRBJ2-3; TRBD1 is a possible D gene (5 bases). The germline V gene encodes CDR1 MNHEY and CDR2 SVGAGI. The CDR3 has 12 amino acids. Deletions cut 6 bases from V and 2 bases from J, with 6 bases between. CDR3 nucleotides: TGTGCCAGCAGGGACACCACAGATACGCAGTATTTT. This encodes CASRDTTDTQYF.

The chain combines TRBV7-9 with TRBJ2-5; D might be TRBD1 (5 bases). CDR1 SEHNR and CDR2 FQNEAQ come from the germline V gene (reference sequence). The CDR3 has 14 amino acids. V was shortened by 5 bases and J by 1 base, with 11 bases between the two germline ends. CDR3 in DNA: TGTGCCAGCAGCCAGGCGACAGCCCAAGAGACCCAGTACTTC. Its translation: CASSQATAQETQYF.

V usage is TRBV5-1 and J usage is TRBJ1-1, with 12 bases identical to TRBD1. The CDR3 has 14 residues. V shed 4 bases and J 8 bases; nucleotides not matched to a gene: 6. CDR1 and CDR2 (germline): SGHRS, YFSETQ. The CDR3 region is CASSTGTGGAEAFF. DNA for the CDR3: TGCGCCAGCAGCACCGGGACAGGGGGCGCGGAAGCTTTCTTT. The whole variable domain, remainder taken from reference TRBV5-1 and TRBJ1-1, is KAGVTQTPRYLIKTRGQQVTLSCSPISGHRSVSWYQQTPGQGLQFLFEYFSETQRNKGNFPGRFSGRQFSNSRSEMNVSTLELGDSALYLCASSTGTGGAEAFFGQGTRLTVV.

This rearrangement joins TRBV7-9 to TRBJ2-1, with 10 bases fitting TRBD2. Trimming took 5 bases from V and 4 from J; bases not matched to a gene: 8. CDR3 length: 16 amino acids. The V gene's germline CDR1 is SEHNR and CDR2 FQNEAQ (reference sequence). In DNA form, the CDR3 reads TGTGCCAGCAGCCCTCCCGGACTAGCGGCGTACAATGAGCAGTTCTTC. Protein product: CASSPPGLAAYNEQFF.

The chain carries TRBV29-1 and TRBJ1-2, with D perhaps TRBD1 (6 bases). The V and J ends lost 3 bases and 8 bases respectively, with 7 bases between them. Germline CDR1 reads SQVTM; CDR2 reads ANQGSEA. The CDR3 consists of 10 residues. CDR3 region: CSVDGGGYTF. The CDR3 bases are TGCAGCGTTGATGGGGGCGGCTACACCTTC.

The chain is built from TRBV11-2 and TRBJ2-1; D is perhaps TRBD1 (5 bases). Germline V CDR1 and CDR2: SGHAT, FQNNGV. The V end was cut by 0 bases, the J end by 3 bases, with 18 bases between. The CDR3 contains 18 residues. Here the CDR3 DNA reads TGTGCCAGCAGCTTAGATCGCGGTCTCAGGGCGAACTACAATGAGCAGTTCTTC. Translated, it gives CASSLDRGLRANYNEQFF.

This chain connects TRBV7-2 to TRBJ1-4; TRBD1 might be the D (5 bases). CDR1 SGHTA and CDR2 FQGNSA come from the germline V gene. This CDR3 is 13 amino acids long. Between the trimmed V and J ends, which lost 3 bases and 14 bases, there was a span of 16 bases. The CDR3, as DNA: TGTGCCAGCAGCTTGGGTGGGGCAGGGAGGCTGTTTTTT. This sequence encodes CASSLGGAGRLFF.